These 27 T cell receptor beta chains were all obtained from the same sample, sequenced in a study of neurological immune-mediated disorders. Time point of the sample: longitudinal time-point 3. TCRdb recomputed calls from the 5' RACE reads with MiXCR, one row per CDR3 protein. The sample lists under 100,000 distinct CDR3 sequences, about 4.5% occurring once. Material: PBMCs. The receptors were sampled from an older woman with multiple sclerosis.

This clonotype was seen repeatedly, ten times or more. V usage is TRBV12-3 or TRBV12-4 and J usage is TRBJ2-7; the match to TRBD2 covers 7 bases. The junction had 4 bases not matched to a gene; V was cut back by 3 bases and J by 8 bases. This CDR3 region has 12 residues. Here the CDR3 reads CASSFSGPKQYF. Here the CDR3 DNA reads TGTGCCAGCAGTTTTAGCGGGCCCAAGCAGTACTTC.

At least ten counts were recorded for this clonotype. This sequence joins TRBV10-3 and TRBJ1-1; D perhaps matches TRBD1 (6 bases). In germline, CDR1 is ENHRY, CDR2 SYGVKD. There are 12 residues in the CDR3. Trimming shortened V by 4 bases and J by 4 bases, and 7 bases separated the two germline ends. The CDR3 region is CAISGRGTEAFF. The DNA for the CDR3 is TGTGCCATCAGTGGCAGGGGCACTGAAGCTTTCTTT.

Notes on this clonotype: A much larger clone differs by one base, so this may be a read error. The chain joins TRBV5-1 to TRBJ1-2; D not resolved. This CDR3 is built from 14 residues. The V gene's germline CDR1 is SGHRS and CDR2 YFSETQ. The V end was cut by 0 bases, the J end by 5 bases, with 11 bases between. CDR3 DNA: TGCGCCAGCAGCTTGGAGGGCATAATTTATGGCTACACCTTC. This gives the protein CASSLEGIIYGYTF.

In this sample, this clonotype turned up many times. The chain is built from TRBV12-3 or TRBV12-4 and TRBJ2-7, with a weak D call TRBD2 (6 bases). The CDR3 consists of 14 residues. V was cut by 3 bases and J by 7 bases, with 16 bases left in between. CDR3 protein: CASSFGGALWEQYF. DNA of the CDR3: TGTGCCAGCAGTTTTGGAGGGGCCCTGTGGGAGCAGTACTTC.

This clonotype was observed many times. For the CDR3, the DNA is TGTGCCAGCAGCGTAGCCGGGACAGGGGACTATGGCTACACCTTC. Translated, it gives CASSVAGTGDYGYTF. The chain links TRBV9 to TRBJ1-2, with 10 bases lining up with TRBD1. CDR1 and CDR2 (germline): SGDLS, YYNGEE. CDR3 length equals 15 residues. The trim removed 0 bases at V and 3 bases at J, leaving 2 bases unmatched. The full variable domain, rest sourced from reference TRBV9 and TRBJ1-2, is DSGVTQTPKHLITATGQRVTLRCSPRSGDLSVYWYQQSLDQGLQFLIQYYNGEERAKGNILERFSAQQFPDLHSELNLSSLELGDSALYFCASSVAGTGDYGYTFGSGTRLTVV.

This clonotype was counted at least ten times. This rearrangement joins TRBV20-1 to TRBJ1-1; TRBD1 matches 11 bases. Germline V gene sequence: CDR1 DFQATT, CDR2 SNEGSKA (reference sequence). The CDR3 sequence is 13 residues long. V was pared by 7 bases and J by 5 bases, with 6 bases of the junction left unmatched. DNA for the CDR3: TGCAGTGTTCCGGGACAGGGGGAAACTGAAGCTTTCTTT. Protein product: CSVPGQGETEAFF.

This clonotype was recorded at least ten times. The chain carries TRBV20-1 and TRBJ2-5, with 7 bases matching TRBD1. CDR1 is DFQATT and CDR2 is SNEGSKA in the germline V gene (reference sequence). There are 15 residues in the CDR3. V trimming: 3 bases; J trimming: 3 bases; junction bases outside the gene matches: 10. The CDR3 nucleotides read TGCAGTGCTAGCCCCGACAGGGCCTCAAAAGAGACCCAGTACTTC. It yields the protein CSASPDRASKETQYF.

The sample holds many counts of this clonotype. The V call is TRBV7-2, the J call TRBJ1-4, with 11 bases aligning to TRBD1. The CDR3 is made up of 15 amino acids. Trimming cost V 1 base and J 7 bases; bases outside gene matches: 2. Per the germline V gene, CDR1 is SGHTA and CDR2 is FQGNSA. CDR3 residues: CASSLGTGGGEKLFF. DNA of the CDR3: TGTGCCAGCAGCTTAGGGACAGGGGGCGGTGAAAAACTGTTTTTT.

DNA of the CDR3: TGTGCCAGCAGCGCGACTTCCGGGACAGGGGTTCACGAGCAGTACTTC. Its protein product is CASSATSGTGVHEQYF. The chain has TRBV11-2 and TRBJ2-7, with 10 bases that match TRBD1. In germline, CDR1 is SGHAT, CDR2 FQNNGV. Trimming took 5 bases from V and 5 from J; bases not matched to a gene: 12. CDR3 length: 16 amino acids.

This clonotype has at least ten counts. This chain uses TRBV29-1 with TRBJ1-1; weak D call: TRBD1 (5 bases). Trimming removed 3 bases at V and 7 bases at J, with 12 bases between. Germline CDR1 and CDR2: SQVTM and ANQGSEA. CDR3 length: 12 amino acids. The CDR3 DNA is TGCAGCGTTGACGTCAGGGAGATTGAAGCTTTCTTT. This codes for CSVDVREIEAFF. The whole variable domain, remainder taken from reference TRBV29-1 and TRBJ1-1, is SAVISQKPSRDICQRGTSLTIQCQVDSQVTMMFWYRQQPGQSLTLIATANQGSEATYESGFVIDKFPISRPNLTFSTLTVSNMSPEDSSIYLCSVDVREIEAFFGQGTRLTVV.

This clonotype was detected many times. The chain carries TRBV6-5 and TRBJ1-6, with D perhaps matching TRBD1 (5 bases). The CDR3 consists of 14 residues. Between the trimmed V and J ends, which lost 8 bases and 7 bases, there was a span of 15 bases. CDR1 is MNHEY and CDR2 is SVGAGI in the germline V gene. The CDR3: CASSALGVNSPLHF. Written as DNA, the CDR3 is TGTGCCAGCTCTGCCTTAGGGGTAAATTCACCCCTCCACTTT.

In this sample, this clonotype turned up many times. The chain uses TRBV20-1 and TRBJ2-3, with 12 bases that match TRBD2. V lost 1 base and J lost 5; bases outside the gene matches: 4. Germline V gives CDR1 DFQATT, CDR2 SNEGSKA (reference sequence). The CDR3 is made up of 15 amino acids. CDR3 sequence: CSARVGGLAGDTQYF. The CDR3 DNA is TGCAGTGCTAGAGTGGGGGGACTAGCGGGAGATACGCAGTATTTT.

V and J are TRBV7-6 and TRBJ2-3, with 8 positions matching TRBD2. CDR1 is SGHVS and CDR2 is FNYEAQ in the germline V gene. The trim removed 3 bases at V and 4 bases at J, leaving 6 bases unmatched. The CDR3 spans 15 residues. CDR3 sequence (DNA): TGTGCCAGCAGCTTGGGGACTAGTCGGGCAGATACGCAGTATTTT. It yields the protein CASSLGTSRADTQYF.

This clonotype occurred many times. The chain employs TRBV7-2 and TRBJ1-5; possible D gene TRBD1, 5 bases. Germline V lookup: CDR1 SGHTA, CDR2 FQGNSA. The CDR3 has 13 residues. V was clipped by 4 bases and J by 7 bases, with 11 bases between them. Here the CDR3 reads CASSYSQVQPQHF. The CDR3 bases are TGTGCCAGCAGCTATTCACAGGTCCAGCCCCAGCATTTT.

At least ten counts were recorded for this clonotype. The CDR3 sequence: CSARDGQGAFSPLHF. The CDR3, as DNA: TGCAGTGCTAGAGATGGGCAGGGGGCGTTTTCACCCCTCCACTTT. The rearrangement uses TRBV20-1 and TRBJ1-6, with 8 bases that match TRBD1. There are 15 residues in the CDR3. CDR1 DFQATT and CDR2 SNEGSKA come from the germline V gene (reference sequence). The J segment lost 9 bases and the V segment lost 0 bases, leaving 7 bases of the junction unmatched.

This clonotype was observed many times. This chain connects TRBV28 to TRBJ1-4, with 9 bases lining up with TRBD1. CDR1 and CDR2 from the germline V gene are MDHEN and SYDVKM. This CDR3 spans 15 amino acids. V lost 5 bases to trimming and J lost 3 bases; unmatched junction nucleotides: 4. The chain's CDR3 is CASSPTGGPNEKLFF. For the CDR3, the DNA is TGTGCCAGCAGTCCGACAGGGGGACCTAATGAAAAACTGTTTTTT.

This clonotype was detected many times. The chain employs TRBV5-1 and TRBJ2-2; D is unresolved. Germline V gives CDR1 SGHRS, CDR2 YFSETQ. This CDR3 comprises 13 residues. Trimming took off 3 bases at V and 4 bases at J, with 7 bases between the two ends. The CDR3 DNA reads TGCGCCAGCAGCTCAGGAGTCACCGGGGAGCTGTTTTTT. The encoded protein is CASSSGVTGELFF.

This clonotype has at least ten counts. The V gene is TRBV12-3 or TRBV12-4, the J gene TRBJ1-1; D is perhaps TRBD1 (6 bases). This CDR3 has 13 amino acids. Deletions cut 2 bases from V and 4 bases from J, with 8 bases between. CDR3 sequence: CASSLRGSTEAFF. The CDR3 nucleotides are TGTGCCAGCAGTTTAAGGGGGTCCACTGAAGCTTTCTTT.

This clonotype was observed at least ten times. The CDR3 coding sequence is TGTGCCAGCAGCTTAGTTCGGGCCCTTTACAATGAGCAGTTCTTC. Amino acid sequence: CASSLVRALYNEQFF. The chain is built from TRBV7-9 and TRBJ2-1; D is uncertain. Germline V gene lookup returns CDR1 SEHNR and CDR2 FQNEAQ (reference sequence). The CDR3 spans 15 residues. The V end lost 1 base, the J end lost 4 bases, and 11 bases lay between the germline ends.

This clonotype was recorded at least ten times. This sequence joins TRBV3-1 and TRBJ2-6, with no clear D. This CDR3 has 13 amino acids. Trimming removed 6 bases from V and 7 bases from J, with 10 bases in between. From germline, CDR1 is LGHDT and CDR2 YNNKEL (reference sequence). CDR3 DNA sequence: TGTGCCAGCAGTCCCAGTGCAGCCAACGTCCTGACTTTC. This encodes CASSPSAANVLTF.

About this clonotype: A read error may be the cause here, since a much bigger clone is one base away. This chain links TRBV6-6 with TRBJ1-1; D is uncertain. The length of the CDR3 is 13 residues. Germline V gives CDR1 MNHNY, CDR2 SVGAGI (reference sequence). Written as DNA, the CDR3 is TGTGCCATCAGTTACTCAGAGAACACTGAAGCTTTCTTT. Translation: CAISYSENTEAFF.

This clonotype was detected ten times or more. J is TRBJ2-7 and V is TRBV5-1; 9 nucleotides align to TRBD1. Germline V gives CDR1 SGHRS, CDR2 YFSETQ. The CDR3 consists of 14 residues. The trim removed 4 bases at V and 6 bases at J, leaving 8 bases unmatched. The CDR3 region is CASSKDRGPFEQYF. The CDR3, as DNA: TGCGCCAGCAGCAAGGACAGGGGCCCCTTCGAGCAGTACTTC.

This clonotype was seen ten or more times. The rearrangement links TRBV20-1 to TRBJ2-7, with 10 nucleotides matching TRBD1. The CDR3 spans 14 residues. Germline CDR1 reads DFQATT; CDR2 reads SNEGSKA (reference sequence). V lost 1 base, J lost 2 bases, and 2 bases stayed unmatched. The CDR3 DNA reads TGCAGTGCTAGAGGCGGGACAGGGGCCTACGAGCAGTACTTC. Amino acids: CSARGGTGAYEQYF.

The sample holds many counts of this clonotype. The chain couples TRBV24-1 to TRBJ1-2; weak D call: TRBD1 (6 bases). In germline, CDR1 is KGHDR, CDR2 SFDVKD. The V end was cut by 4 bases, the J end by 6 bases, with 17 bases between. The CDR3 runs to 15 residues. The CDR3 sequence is CATSEFPGEKNGYTF. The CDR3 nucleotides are TGTGCCACCAGTGAGTTCCCAGGGGAGAAGAATGGCTACACCTTC.

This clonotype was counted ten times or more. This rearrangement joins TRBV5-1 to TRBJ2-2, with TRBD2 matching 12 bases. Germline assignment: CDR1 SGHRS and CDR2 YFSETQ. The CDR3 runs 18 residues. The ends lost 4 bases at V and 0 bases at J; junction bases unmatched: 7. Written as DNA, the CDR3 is TGCGCCAGCAGCGGCTCGGGACTAGCGGGTACGAACACCGGGGAGCTGTTTTTT. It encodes CASSGSGLAGTNTGELFF.

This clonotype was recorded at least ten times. In nucleotides, the CDR3 is TGCGCCAGCAGCTCCCCGGACAGGGGCCCCTATGGCTACACCTTC. Translation: CASSSPDRGPYGYTF. This chain connects TRBV5-1 to TRBJ1-2, with 9 bases lining up with TRBD1. This CDR3 has 15 residues. Germline CDR1 is SGHRS and CDR2 is YFSETQ. V dropped 3 bases and J dropped 4; count of bases not matched to a gene: 7. The full variable domain, rest sourced from reference TRBV5-1 and TRBJ1-2, is KAGVTQTPRYLIKTRGQQVTLSCSPISGHRSVSWYQQTPGQGLQFLFEYFSETQRNKGNFPGRFSGRQFSNSRSEMNVSTLELGDSALYLCASSSPDRGPYGYTFGSGTRLTVV.

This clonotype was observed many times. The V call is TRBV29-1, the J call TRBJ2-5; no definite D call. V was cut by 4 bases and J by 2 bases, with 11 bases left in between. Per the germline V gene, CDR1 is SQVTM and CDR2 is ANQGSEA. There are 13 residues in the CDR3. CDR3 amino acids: CSVGGQVQETQYF. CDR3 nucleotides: TGCAGCGTTGGTGGTCAGGTTCAAGAGACCCAGTACTTC.